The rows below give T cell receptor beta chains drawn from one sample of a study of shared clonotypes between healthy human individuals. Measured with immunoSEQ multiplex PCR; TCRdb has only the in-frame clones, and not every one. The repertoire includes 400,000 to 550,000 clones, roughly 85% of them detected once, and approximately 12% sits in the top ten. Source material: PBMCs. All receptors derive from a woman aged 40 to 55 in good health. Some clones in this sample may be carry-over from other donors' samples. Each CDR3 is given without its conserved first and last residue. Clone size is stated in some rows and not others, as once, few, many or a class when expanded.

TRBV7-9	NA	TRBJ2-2	ASGQTANTGELF
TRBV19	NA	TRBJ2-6	ASTAGGANVLT
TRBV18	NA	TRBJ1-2	ASSATGPNYGYT
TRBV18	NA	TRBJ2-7	ASSPPFPPYEQY
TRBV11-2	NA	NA	ASSPGLAGFYEQY
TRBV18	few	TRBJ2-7	ASTGRTSVSYEQY
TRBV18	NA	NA	ASSPSGTAVYEQY
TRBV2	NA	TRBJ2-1	ASSEDYNEQF
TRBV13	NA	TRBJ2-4	ASSLSSGSAKNIQY
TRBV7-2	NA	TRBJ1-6	ASSLNRDGSSPLH
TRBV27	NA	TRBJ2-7	ASSFKGLADYEQY
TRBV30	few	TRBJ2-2	AWANWGHGELF
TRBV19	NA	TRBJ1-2	ASSIGRRGYT
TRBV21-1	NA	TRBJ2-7	ASSKGQGAGHEQY
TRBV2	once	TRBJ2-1	ASSEGLVGGNGQF
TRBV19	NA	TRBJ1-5	ASTVTAISNQPQH
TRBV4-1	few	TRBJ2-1	ASSQQGQGYNEQF
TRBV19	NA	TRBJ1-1	ASSIGSSSGAF
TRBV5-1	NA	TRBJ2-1	ASSLAGSGSSEQF
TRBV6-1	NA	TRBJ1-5	ASGWGGRQPQH
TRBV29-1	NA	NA	SAGDAEGYEQY
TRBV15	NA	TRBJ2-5	ATGLRTSGSETQY
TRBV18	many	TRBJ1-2	ASSPGDSLYGYT
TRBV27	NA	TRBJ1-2	ASSRQGSQNYGYT
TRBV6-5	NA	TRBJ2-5	ASTSGSETQY
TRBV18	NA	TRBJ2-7	ASSPGSTGAYEQY